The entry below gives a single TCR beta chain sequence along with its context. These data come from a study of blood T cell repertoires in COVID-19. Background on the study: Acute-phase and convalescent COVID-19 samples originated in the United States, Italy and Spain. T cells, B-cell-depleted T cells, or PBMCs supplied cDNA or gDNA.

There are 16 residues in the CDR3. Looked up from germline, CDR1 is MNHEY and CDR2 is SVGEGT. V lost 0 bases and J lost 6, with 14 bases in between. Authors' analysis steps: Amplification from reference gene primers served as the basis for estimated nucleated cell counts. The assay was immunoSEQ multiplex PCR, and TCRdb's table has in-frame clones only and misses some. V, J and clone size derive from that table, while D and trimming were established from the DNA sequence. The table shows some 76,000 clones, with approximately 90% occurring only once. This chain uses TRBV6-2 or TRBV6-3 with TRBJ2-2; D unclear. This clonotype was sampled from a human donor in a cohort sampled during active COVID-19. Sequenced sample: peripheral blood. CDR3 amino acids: CASSYSAQTAAGELFF. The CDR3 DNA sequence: TGTGCCAGCAGTTACTCGGCGCAGACCGCGGCCGGGGAGCTGTTTTTT.